These 5 T cell receptor beta chains share one sample of origin, sequenced in a study of T cell repertoires in cytomegalovirus infection. TCRdb re-analysed the reads in MiXCR, keeping a single row per CDR3 protein. The table includes some 700,000 distinct CDR3 sequences, roughly 33% detected once. What these receptors recognize is not known. Sequences were derived from cultured PBMCs, sampled from culture after CMV antigen stimulation. The source is a human donor in good health (CMV status not recorded). Some clones in this sample may be carry-over from other donors' samples.

This clonotype was counted a few times. The genes are TRBV11-1 and TRBJ1-5; maybe TRBD1 (5 bases). Germline CDR1 is SGHAT and CDR2 is FQDESV (reference sequence). V shed 3 bases and J shed 6 bases, with 9 bases lying between them. The CDR3 has 13 amino acids. This CDR3 reads CASSLGDTQPQHF. CDR3 DNA: TGTGCCAGCAGCTTGGGGGATACTCAGCCCCAGCATTTT. The whole variable domain, remainder taken from reference TRBV11-1 and TRBJ1-5, is EAEVAQSPRYKITEKSQAVAFWCDPISGHATLYWYRQILGQGPELLVQFQDESVVDDSQLPKDRFSAERLKGVDSTLKIQPAELGDSAMYLCASSLGDTQPQHFGDGTRLSIL.

This clonotype was detected a few times. This chain joins TRBV25-1 and TRBJ2-7; maybe TRBD1 (6 bases). V was cut by 8 bases and J by 3 bases, with 8 bases left in between. Germline CDR1 is MGHDK and CDR2 is SYGVNS. The CDR3 totals 11 residues. This CDR3 is CASGDIYEQYF. In nucleotides, the CDR3 is TGTGCCAGCGGGGACATCTACGAGCAGTACTTC.

The rearrangement uses TRBV7-2 and TRBJ1-3; maybe TRBD1 (5 bases). CDR1 SGHTA and CDR2 FQGNSA come from the germline V gene. The CDR3 runs 16 residues. Deletions cut 3 bases from V and 0 bases from J, with 12 bases between. The DNA of the CDR3 is TGTGCCAGCAGCTTCCGGGGCCCGGGCTCTGGAAACACCATATATTTT. As protein: CASSFRGPGSGNTIYF.

The rearrangement links TRBV7-6 to TRBJ2-5, with TRBD2 identical over 7 bases. The junction had 10 bases not matched to a gene; V was cut back by 1 base and J by 5 bases. CDR1 and CDR2 (germline): SGHVS, FNYEAQ. CDR3 size: 16 residues. This CDR3 is CASSLGRGLIRETQYF. The CDR3 DNA reads as TGTGCCAGCAGCTTAGGGCGGGGACTAATTCGGGAGACCCAGTACTTC. Variable domain in full (rest from reference TRBV7-6 and TRBJ2-5): GAGVSQSPRYKVTKRGQDVALRCDPISGHVSLYWYRQALGQGPEFLTYFNYEAQQDKSGLPNDRFSAERPEGSISTLTIQRTEQRDSAMYRCASSLGRGLIRETQYFGPGTRLLVL.

This clonotype was found a few times. The chain combines TRBV6-1 with TRBJ1-5; D gene uncertain. Trimming took 2 bases from V and 4 from J, leaving 12 bases between them. Germline CDR1 reads MNHNS; CDR2 reads SASEGT. The CDR3 is 15 amino acids. As DNA, the CDR3 is TGTGCCAGCAGTGAAATAGTAGTCCTTAATCAGCCCCAGCATTTT. It encodes CASSEIVVLNQPQHF.